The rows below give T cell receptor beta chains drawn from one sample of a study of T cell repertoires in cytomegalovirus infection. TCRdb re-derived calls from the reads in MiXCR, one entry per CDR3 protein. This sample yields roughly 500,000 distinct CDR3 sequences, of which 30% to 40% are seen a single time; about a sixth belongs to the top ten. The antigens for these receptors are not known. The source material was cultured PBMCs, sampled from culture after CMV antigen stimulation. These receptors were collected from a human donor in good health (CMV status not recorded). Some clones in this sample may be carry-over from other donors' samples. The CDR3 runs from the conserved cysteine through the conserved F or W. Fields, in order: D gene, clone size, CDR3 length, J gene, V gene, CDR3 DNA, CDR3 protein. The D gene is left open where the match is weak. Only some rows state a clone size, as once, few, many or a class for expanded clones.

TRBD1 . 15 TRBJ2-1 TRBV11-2 TGTGCCAGCAGCTTAGTAGGGACAGTCCCCAATGAGCAGTTCTTC CASSLVGTVPNEQFF
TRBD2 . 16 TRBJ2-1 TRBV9 TGTGCCAGCAGCGTAGGCAATAGCGGGAGTCAGAGTGAGCAGTTCTTC CASSVGNSGSQSEQFF
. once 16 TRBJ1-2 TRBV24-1 TGTGCCACCAGTGATTTGTCTTACAGGGTTTCCTATGGCTACACCTTC CATSDLSYRVSYGYTF
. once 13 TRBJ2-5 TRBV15 TGTGCCACCAGCAGAGATGGGGGACCTACCCAGTACTTC CATSRDGGPTQYF
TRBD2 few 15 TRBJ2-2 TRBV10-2 TGCGCCAGCAGTCTACTAGCGGGAGGGTCCGGGGAGCTGTTTTTT CASSLLAGGSGELFF
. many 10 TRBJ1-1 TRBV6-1 TGTGCCAGCGGACTGGGTGAAGCTTTCTTT CASGLGEAFF
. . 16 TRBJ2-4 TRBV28 TGTGCCAGCAGTTTATTGGATGGACTAGCCAAAAACATTCAGTACTTC CASSLLDGLAKNIQYF
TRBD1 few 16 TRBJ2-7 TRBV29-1 TGCAGCGTTGGTGGGGATTGGACAGGGAAAATCTACGAGCAGTACTTC CSVGGDWTGKIYEQYF
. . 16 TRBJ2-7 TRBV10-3 TGTGCCATCAGTGAGTCGAACTCGCTCCAGTCCTACGAGCAGTACTTC CAISESNSLQSYEQYF
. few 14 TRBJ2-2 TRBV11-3 TGTGCCAGCAGCTTGGACTCACGGACCGGGGAGCTGTTTTTT CASSLDSRTGELFF
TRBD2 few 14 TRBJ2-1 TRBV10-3 TGTGCCATCACTGAGCGGGAGCTCTACAATGAGCAGTTCTTC CAITERELYNEQFF
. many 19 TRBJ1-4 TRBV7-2 TGTGCCAGCAGCTCAATATTACCGGACTCGTGGACGACTAATGAAAAACTGTTTTTT CASSSILPDSWTTNEKLFF
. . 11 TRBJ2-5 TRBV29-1 TGCAGCGTTCCCCCCGGGGGGACCCAGTACTTC CSVPPGGTQYF
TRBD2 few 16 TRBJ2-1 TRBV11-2 TGTGCCAGCACCGGACTAGCCGCTAGCTCCTACAATGAGCAGTTCTTC CASTGLAASSYNEQFF
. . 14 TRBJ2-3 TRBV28 TGTGCCAGCAGTTTCCAACCTAGCACAGATACGCAGTATTTT CASSFQPSTDTQYF
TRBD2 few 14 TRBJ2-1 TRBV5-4 TGTGCCAGCAGCTCGCCTATAGCGGGAGGGCCGCAGTTCTTC CASSSPIAGGPQFF
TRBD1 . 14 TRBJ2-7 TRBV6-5 TGTGCCAGCAGTTGGGGACAGGGGTCCTACGAGCAGTACTTC CASSWGQGSYEQYF
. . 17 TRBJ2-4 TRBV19 TGTGCCAGTAGTATAGAGCTCCGGCAGGGCATAAGGAACATTCAGTACTTC CASSIELRQGIRNIQYF
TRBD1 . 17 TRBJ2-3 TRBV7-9 TGTGCCAGCAGAGAATTAACAGGGGCCCGTTCCCTAGATACGCAGTATTTT CASRELTGARSLDTQYF
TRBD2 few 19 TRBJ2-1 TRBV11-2 TGTGCCAGCAGCCTTGGGTTCCGGCTAGCGGGAGGGTCGGCCAATGAGCAGTTCTTC CASSLGFRLAGGSANEQFF
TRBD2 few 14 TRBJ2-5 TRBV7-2 TGTGCCAGCAGTTTCGCGCGGGAGGTTGAGACCCAGTACTTC CASSFAREVETQYF
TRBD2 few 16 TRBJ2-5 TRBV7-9 TGTGCCAGCAGCTCAGCCGTCGCGGGAGACCGTGAGACCCAGTACTTC CASSSAVAGDRETQYF
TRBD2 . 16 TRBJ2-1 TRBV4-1 TGTGCCAGCAGCCAGGGCGAGACTAGCGGGGTCGGTGAGCAGTTCTTC CASSQGETSGVGEQFF
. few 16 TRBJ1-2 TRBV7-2 TGTGCCAGCAGCCCAACCGAGGGAGGGTTGAAGAATGGCTACACCTTC CASSPTEGGLKNGYTF